This T cell receptor (beta chain) emerged from a study of CD8+ T cells in alopecia areata. Study overall: Treated individuals took tofacitinib by mouth, 5 to 10 mg twice daily.

V shed 0 bases and J 2 bases; nucleotides not matched to a gene: 12. Germline loops: CDR1 MGHRA, CDR2 YSYEKL. The length of the CDR3 is 19 residues. General study points: Resident alphabeta T-cell populations of normal skin are likewise subject to sequencing in scalp samples.

Individuals with alopecia areata gave both lesional scalp punch biopsies and peripheral blood for collection. Remarks on this clone: Antigen specificity is unknown.

It was cDNA, reverse transcribed from extracted RNA, that served as the sequencing template. This table comes from immunoSEQ multiplex PCR, and its TCRdb copy is limited to in-frame clones, with some not included. The sample comprises 70,000 or so clones, 60% of which are singletons, and over 15% rests with the top ten. The TCR sequence derives from a human donor with alopecia areata. The source material was CD8+ T cells sorted from blood, sampled at week 0. V is TRBV4-1 and J is TRBJ1-3; TRBD1 matches 8 bases. This chain's CDR3 is CASSQDTGIGQGTGNTIYF. The CDR3 DNA is TGCGCCAGCAGCCAAGATACCGGGATAGGACAGGGTACTGGAAACACCATATATTTT.